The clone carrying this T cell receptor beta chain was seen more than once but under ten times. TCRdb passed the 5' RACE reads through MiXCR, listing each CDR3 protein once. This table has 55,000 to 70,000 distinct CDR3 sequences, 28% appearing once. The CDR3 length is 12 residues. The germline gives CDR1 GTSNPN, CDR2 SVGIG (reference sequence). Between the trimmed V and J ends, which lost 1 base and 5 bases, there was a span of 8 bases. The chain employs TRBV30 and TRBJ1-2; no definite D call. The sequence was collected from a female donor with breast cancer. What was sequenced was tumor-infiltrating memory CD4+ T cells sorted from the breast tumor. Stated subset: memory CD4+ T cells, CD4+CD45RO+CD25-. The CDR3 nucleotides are TGTGCCTGGAGTGCCCAGACTTATGGCTACACCTTC. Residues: CAWSAQTYGYTF.